The 16 T cell receptor beta chains below all came from one sample that was sequenced in a study of T cell responses to AZD1222 COVID-19 vaccine. Method: immunoSEQ multiplex PCR; TCRdb's copy keeps in-frame clones and lacks some. The sample includes approximately 130,000 clones, approximately 91% of them seen just once. Material: peripheral blood, obtained 28 days after the second AZD1222 dose. The origin of the receptors is an adult who received the AZD1222 COVID-19 vaccine.

Here the CDR3 DNA reads TGTGCTAGTGGTTTGGTGGTGACAGCCTTAAATGAAAAACTGTTTTTT. Protein: CASGLVVTALNEKLFF. The chain carries TRBV12-5 and TRBJ1-4, with a possible D match to TRBD1 (5 bases). This CDR3 region has 16 residues. V was pared by 0 bases and J by 5 bases, with 13 bases between. The V gene's germline CDR1 is LGHNT and CDR2 FRNRAP.

This chain connects TRBV28 to TRBJ2-7; D may be TRBD2 (6 bases). CDR3 length: 16 residues. V was pared by 1 base and J by 2 bases, with 15 bases between. Per the germline V gene, CDR1 is MDHEN and CDR2 is SYDVKM. In DNA, the CDR3 is TGTGCCAGCAGTTTATATGGGGGGAGGTACCCCTACGAGCAGTACTTC. Amino acid sequence: CASSLYGGRYPYEQYF. Full variable domain (remainder filled in from reference TRBV28 and TRBJ2-7): DVKVTQSSRYLVKRTGEKVFLECVQDMDHENMFWYRQDPGLGLRLIYFSYDVKMKEKGDIPEGYSVSREKKERFSLILESASTNQTSMYLCASSLYGGRYPYEQYFGPGTRLTVT.

The V gene is TRBV9, the J gene TRBJ2-2; D perhaps matches TRBD2 (5 bases). V gave up 3 bases and J gave up 6 bases, with 9 bases separating them. CDR1 SGDLS and CDR2 YYNGEE come from the germline V gene. The CDR3 spans 13 residues. This CDR3 is CASSAPRAGELFF. The CDR3 DNA follows: TGTGCCAGCAGCGCCCCGCGGGCCGGGGAGCTGTTTTTT. The full variable domain, its missing parts supplied by reference TRBV9 and TRBJ2-2, is DSGVTQTPKHLITATGQRVTLRCSPRSGDLSVYWYQQSLDQGLQFLIQYYNGEERAKGNILERFSAQQFPDLHSELNLSSLELGDSALYFCASSAPRAGELFFGEGSRLTVL.

V and J are TRBV13 and TRBJ2-7, with 7 bases matching TRBD1. The CDR3 runs 15 residues. CDR1 and CDR2 (germline): PRHDT, FYEKMQ (reference sequence). With 0 bases clipped from V and 1 base from J, the junction kept 3 bases outside the gene matches. CDR3 amino acids: CASSLGAGGSYEQYF. DNA of the CDR3: TGTGCCAGCAGCTTAGGGGCAGGGGGTTCCTACGAGCAGTACTTC.

The chain recombines TRBV5-4 with TRBJ2-1; D gene ambiguous. Germline V gives CDR1 SGHNT, CDR2 YYREEE (reference sequence). CDR3 size: 14 residues. The V end was cut by 4 bases, the J end by 4 bases, with 12 bases between. The CDR3: CASSQGNRYNEQFF. CDR3 bases: TGTGCCAGCAGCCAAGGAAACAGATACAATGAGCAGTTCTTC.

This clone showed up just once. The chain links TRBV4-3 to TRBJ1-5, with D perhaps TRBD1 (6 bases). Germline values: CDR1 LGHNA, CDR2 YSLEER. The CDR3 length is 15 residues. Between the trimmed V and J ends, which lost 2 bases and 7 bases, there was a span of 15 bases. CDR3 in DNA: TGCGCCAGCAGCCAAAGTGCGGGGGCGGGGCAGCCCCAGCATTTT. Protein product: CASSQSAGAGQPQHF.

This chain connects TRBV29-1 to TRBJ2-7; unclear D gene. V lost 3 bases to trimming and J lost 5 bases, with 14 bases between them. From germline, CDR1 is SQVTM and CDR2 ANQGSEA. The CDR3 is made up of 13 amino acids. Written as DNA, the CDR3 is TGCAGCGTTGATCGCAGTAACGGTGACGAGCAGTACTTC. Amino acid sequence: CSVDRSNGDEQYF.

The V and J genes are TRBV28 and TRBJ1-1, with a weak D call TRBD1 (5 bases). V was trimmed by 7 bases and J by 11 bases, leaving 17 bases between them. CDR3 length: 12 residues. Germline-derived CDR1 and CDR2 are MDHEN and SYDVKM. CDR3 nucleotides: TGTGCCAGCAACGCCGGGACGGTCGAGGCTTTCTTT. This encodes CASNAGTVEAFF.

J is TRBJ2-3 and V is TRBV24-1; 10 nucleotides line up with TRBD1. V gave up 4 bases and J gave up 2 bases; unmatched junction bases: 8. From germline, CDR1 is KGHDR and CDR2 SFDVKD. CDR3 length equals 17 residues. Written as DNA, the CDR3 is TGTGCCACCAGTGACTCCCCGGGACAGGGGACCACAGATACGCAGTATTTT. Protein product: CATSDSPGQGTTDTQYF.

The chain couples TRBV4-3 to TRBJ1-1; D is uncertain. Germline V lookup: CDR1 LGHNA, CDR2 YSLEER. V shed 4 bases and J shed 2 bases, with 11 bases lying between them. This CDR3 has 14 amino acids. The CDR3 bases are TGCGCCAGCAGCCTGGTCGGCCATAACACTGAAGCTTTCTTT. Translating it yields CASSLVGHNTEAFF.

This rearrangement joins TRBV12-3 or TRBV12-4 to TRBJ2-7; D might be TRBD2 (5 bases). The CDR3 spans 12 residues. With 8 bases removed from V and 2 bases from J, the gap between germline ends came to 10 bases. The CDR3 DNA reads TGTGCCAGCGGACGCGGGCCCTACGAGCAGTACTTC. Translated: CASGRGPYEQYF.

This clone appeared a single time. J is TRBJ2-2 and V is TRBV5-1; 9 positions agree with TRBD1. Germline V lookup: CDR1 SGHRS, CDR2 YFSETQ. The length of the CDR3 is 16 residues. J gave up 4 bases and V 1 base, and 5 bases lay outside the gene matches. CDR3 DNA: TGCGCCAGCAGCTTGTCCCCGGGACAGGGCACCGGGGAGCTGTTTTTT. It codes for CASSLSPGQGTGELFF.

The rearrangement joins TRBV10-3 to TRBJ2-1; 13 nucleotides match TRBD2. Germline-derived CDR1 and CDR2 are ENHRY and SYGVKD. The CDR3 runs to 17 residues. After removal of 5 bases from V and 5 bases from J, the junction contained 9 bases not matched to a gene. The CDR3 nucleotides read TGTGCCATCAGTCCGACTAGCGGGGGGTACGCCAACAATGAGCAGTTCTTC. Encoded protein: CAISPTSGGYANNEQFF.

A few counts support this clone. The chain has TRBV27 and TRBJ1-6; D may be TRBD1 (6 bases). The CDR3 totals 16 residues. Germline CDR1 reads MNHEY; CDR2 reads SMNVEV (reference sequence). V lost 2 bases, J lost 0 bases, and 8 bases lay in between. The CDR3 sequence: CASSLRGSSYNSPLHF. The DNA for the CDR3 is TGTGCCAGCAGTTTAAGGGGGAGCTCCTATAATTCACCCCTCCACTTT.

The V call is TRBV27, the J call TRBJ2-7; TRBD1 is a possible D gene (5 bases). The germline V gene encodes CDR1 MNHEY and CDR2 SMNVEV (reference sequence). The V gene lost 0 bases and the J gene lost 2 bases, with 17 bases spanning the gap. The CDR3 length is 17 residues. The CDR3 sequence: CASSLSFYGAGTYEQYF. The CDR3 nucleotides are TGTGCCAGCAGTTTATCTTTTTATGGGGCAGGAACCTACGAGCAGTACTTC.

The chain couples TRBV10-3 to TRBJ1-5; D is uncertain. The length of the CDR3 is 15 residues. The V gene lost 0 bases and the J gene lost 3 bases, with 9 bases spanning the gap. The germline V gene encodes CDR1 ENHRY and CDR2 SYGVKD. This CDR3 is CAISESLDLNQPQHF. Here the CDR3 DNA reads TGTGCCATCAGTGAGTCATTGGACCTCAATCAGCCCCAGCATTTT.